This entry is about one T cell receptor beta chain. Amplification used 60 Vbeta primers and 13 Jbeta primers. Profiling relied on immunoSEQ multiplex PCR, and the TCRdb table lists in-frame clones only, not all of them. Among under 250,000 clones, over 65% were seen once, and the ten largest hold 1% to 1.5%. The data are from a study of cytomegalovirus exposure and HLA in healthy donors. Sequenced sample: PBMCs. The source of this sequence is a human donor in good health.

The CDR3 sequence: CASSLNAAGLYNEQFF. Written as DNA, the CDR3 is TGTGCCAGCAGCTTGAATGCGGCCGGACTTTACAATGAGCAGTTCTTC. V and J are TRBV7-2 and TRBJ2-1; tentative D call: TRBD2 (5 bases). The CDR3 extends over 16 amino acids. V lost 3 bases, J lost 4 bases, and 16 bases lay in between. Germline-derived CDR1 and CDR2 are SGHTA and FQGNSA.